Listed here are 22 T cell receptor beta chains from one sample, sequenced in a study of shared clonotypes between healthy human individuals. Sequencing was performed with immunoSEQ multiplex PCR; in TCRdb, only in-frame clones are kept and a portion is missing. Counted here are around 990,000 clones, approximately 75% occurring once; the ten biggest clones make up 0.89%. The specimen was memory CD4+ T cells from PBMCs. Subset: CD45RA-negative fraction. These receptors were taken from a man aged 18-30 years in good health. Some clones in this sample may be carry-over from other donors' samples.

The gene calls are TRBV18 and TRBJ1-1; unclear D gene. This CDR3 has 16 amino acids. From germline, CDR1 is KGHSH and CDR2 LQKENI. Trimming pared 1 base from V and 2 bases from J, leaving 14 bases between. CDR3 nucleotide sequence: TGTGCCAGCTCACCACGAAGCAGCATTTTCAACACTGAAGCTTTCTTT. Protein sequence: CASSPRSSIFNTEAFF.

The chain combines TRBV13 with TRBJ2-3, with D possibly being TRBD2 (6 bases). Germline loops: CDR1 PRHDT, CDR2 FYEKMQ (reference sequence). This CDR3 is built from 15 residues. Trimming took off 7 bases at V and 3 bases at J, with 17 bases between the two ends. The CDR3 protein is CASNRPGLITDTQYF. DNA of the CDR3: TGTGCCAGCAACCGGCCGGGACTTATAACAGATACGCAGTATTTT.

The chain employs TRBV6-1 and TRBJ1-5, with 10 bases fitting TRBD1. Germline V CDR1 and CDR2: MNHNS, SASEGT. This CDR3 comprises 14 residues. The V gene end was trimmed by 7 bases and the J gene end by 5 bases; junction bases not matched to a gene: 5. The CDR3 region is CASIPGQGDQPQHF. The CDR3 DNA reads as TGTGCCAGCATACCTGGACAGGGGGATCAGCCCCAGCATTTT.

This rearrangement joins TRBV9 to TRBJ2-7; the match to TRBD2 covers 15 bases. This CDR3 is 18 amino acids long. Looked up from germline, CDR1 is SGDLS and CDR2 is YYNGEE. V trimming: 2 bases; J trimming: 4 bases; junction bases outside the gene matches: 10. CDR3 amino acids: CASSVGLAGGARPYEQYF. The CDR3 DNA reads TGTGCCAGCAGCGTTGGACTAGCGGGAGGGGCTCGCCCATACGAGCAGTACTTC.

Details on this clone: Other DNA sequences in this sample translate to the same CDR3. V and J are TRBV28 and TRBJ2-6; 7 bases map to TRBD2. The length of the CDR3 is 15 residues. Germline assignment: CDR1 MDHEN and CDR2 SYDVKM. The V gene end was trimmed by 6 bases and the J gene end by 2 bases; junction bases not matched to a gene: 4. The CDR3 spells CASSLGGAGANVLTF. CDR3 nucleotide sequence: TGTGCCAGCAGCCTGGGGGGGGCTGGGGCCAACGTCCTGACTTTC.

The chain has TRBV11-2 and TRBJ1-3; D call uncertain. In germline, CDR1 is SGHAT, CDR2 FQNNGV. The length of the CDR3 is 13 residues. Trimming shortened V by 3 bases and J by 11 bases, and 14 bases separated the two germline ends. DNA of the CDR3: TGTGCCAGCAGCTTGTTGACCCCGGCCGCCATATATTTT. Protein product: CASSLLTPAAIYF.

The genes are TRBV5-1 and TRBJ2-5, with D maybe TRBD2 (5 bases). The CDR3 has 12 amino acids. Trimming took off 7 bases at V and 2 bases at J, with 9 bases between the two ends. The germline gives CDR1 SGHRS, CDR2 YFSETQ. The CDR3, as DNA: TGCGCCAGCCGGACGGGACAAGAGACCCAGTACTTC. This encodes CASRTGQETQYF.

This clone was counted a few times. V gene TRBV29-1 combines with J gene TRBJ1-1; D possibly corresponds to TRBD1 (5 bases). V lost 0 bases and J 7 bases, leaving 18 bases between the germline ends. The CDR3 covers 15 residues. Germline assignment: CDR1 SQVTM and CDR2 ANQGSEA. CDR3 protein: CSVEDPRGRFGEAFF. The DNA for the CDR3 is TGCAGCGTTGAAGATCCCCGGGGCCGATTTGGTGAAGCTTTCTTT.

Concerning this clone: Other DNA sequences in this specimen translate into the identical CDR3. The chain links TRBV6-6 to TRBJ2-1, with TRBD1 matching 7 bases. From germline, CDR1 is MNHNY and CDR2 SVGAGI (reference sequence). J gave up 7 bases and V 6 bases, and 3 bases lay outside the gene matches. The CDR3 runs 12 residues. The CDR3 DNA sequence: TGTGCCAGCAGCCCGACAGGGAATGAGCAGTTCTTC. The encoded protein is CASSPTGNEQFF.

As to this clone: The CDR3 does not end in the conserved phenylalanine or tryptophan, so this is likely a read error. CDR3 nucleotide sequence: TGCGCCAAATCTCCGACAGCCTCTAGTGAAAAACTGTTTTCT. The encoded protein is CAKSPTASSEKLFS. This chain connects TRBV10-1 to TRBJ1-4, with D possibly being TRBD1 (5 bases). Germline V lookup: CDR1 WNHNN, CDR2 SYGVQD (reference sequence). The CDR3 is 14 amino acids. V dropped 10 bases and J dropped 7 bases, with 19 bases sitting between them.

With regard to this clone: The sample has other DNA sequences that encode this CDR3 too. The rearrangement uses TRBV7-2 and TRBJ2-5, with D unclear. Germline CDR1 and CDR2: SGHTA and FQGNSA. The length of the CDR3 is 14 residues. Trimming cost V 1 base and J 2 bases, with 8 bases left between them. Here the CDR3 DNA reads TGTGCCAGCAGCTTAGGGACCGAGCAAGAGACCCAGTACTTC. Its translation: CASSLGTEQETQYF.

V and J are TRBV5-6 and TRBJ2-1; D gene ambiguous. The germline CDR1 and CDR2 sequences are SGHDT and YYEEEE. The ends were cut back, 4 bases at V and 9 bases at J, with 11 bases in the middle. This CDR3 spans 12 amino acids. The CDR3 sequence: CASSPGIGEQFF. CDR3 in DNA: TGTGCCAGCAGCCCTGGTATCGGTGAGCAGTTCTTC.

The V gene is TRBV7-8, the J gene TRBJ1-1; 7 bases are shared with TRBD1. With V trimmed by 3 bases and J by 8 bases, 3 bases remained unmatched. Germline V CDR1 and CDR2: SGHVS, FQNEAQ. The CDR3 extends over 12 amino acids. The CDR3 spells CASSLGQSEAFF. The CDR3 nucleotides read TGTGCCAGCAGCTTGGGACAGTCAGAAGCTTTCTTT. The full variable domain, its missing parts supplied by reference TRBV7-8 and TRBJ1-1, is GAGVSQSPRYKVAKRGQDVALRCDPISGHVSLFWYQQALGQGPEFLTYFQNEAQLDKSGLPSDRFFAERPEGSVSTLKIQRTQQEDSAVYLCASSLGQSEAFFGQGTRLTVV.

This clone appeared many times. V gene TRBV1 combines with J gene TRBJ1-2. TRBV1 represents a pseudogene. CDR3 length: 12 residues. For the CDR3, the DNA is TGCACCAGCAGCCAAGATGGCTATGGCTACACCTTC. Translating it yields CTSSQDGYGYTF.

The gene calls are TRBV15 and TRBJ2-4, with D perhaps being TRBD1 or TRBD2 (5 bases each). Germline CDR1 LNHNV, CDR2 YYDKDF (reference sequence). Trimming stripped 3 bases from V and 0 bases from J, with 12 bases between. The CDR3 consists of 16 residues. The CDR3 DNA reads as TGTGCCACCAGCAGGGGGACGGGGCTAGCCAAAAACATTCAGTACTTC. Amino acids: CATSRGTGLAKNIQYF.

This sequence joins TRBV18 and TRBJ1-4, with unresolved D. The CDR3 loop spans 14 amino acids. The V gene's germline CDR1 is KGHSH and CDR2 LQKENI. The V and J ends lost 6 bases and 5 bases respectively, with 13 bases between them. For the CDR3, the DNA is TGTGCCAGCTCTCAACCGGGGTCCAATGAAAAACTGTTTTTT. Translation gives CASSQPGSNEKLFF. The entire variable domain, with the rest obtained from reference TRBV18 and TRBJ1-4, is as follows: NAGVMQNPRHLVRRRGQEARLRCSPMKGHSHVYWYRQLPEEGLKFMVYLQKENIIDESGMPKERFSAEFPKEGPSILRIQQVVRGDSAAYFCASSQPGSNEKLFFGSGTQLSVL.

The rearrangement links TRBV7-9 to TRBJ2-1; no clear D. Germline CDR1 SEHNR, CDR2 FQNEAQ (reference sequence). This CDR3 is built from 12 residues. V shed 5 bases and J shed 7 bases, with 9 bases lying between them. The CDR3 nucleotides read TGTGCCAGCAGCCTCCAGGAGAATGAGCAGTTCTTC. It codes for CASSLQENEQFF.

The chain carries TRBV1 and TRBJ2-3; the D call in the table, TRBD2, was not verified against the DNA. TRBV1 is marked as a pseudogene. This CDR3 has 17 residues. CDR3 DNA sequence: TGCACCAGCAGCCGAGGTCCAGCGGGAGGACGGCCAGATACGCAGTATTTT. It specifies CTSSRGPAGGRPDTQYF.

This clone was seen only once. This same CDR3 is encoded by further DNA sequences in the sample. The CDR3 reads CASSFQGGTDTQYF. DNA of the CDR3: TGCGCCAGCAGCTTTCAGGGCGGCACAGATACGCAGTATTTT. The chain carries TRBV5-1 and TRBJ2-3; perhaps TRBD1 as D (5 bases). V lost 2 bases, J lost 1 base, and 8 bases lay in between. The germline V gene encodes CDR1 SGHRS and CDR2 YFSETQ. The CDR3 totals 14 residues.

V and J are TRBV6-1 and TRBJ1-2; maybe TRBD1 (5 bases). Trimming pared 4 bases from V and 8 bases from J, leaving 14 bases between. Germline CDR1 MNHNS, CDR2 SASEGT. The CDR3 totals 13 residues. The CDR3 reads CASSGQSLGGYTF. CDR3 DNA: TGTGCCAGCAGTGGACAGTCCCTCGGGGGCTACACCTTC.

For the CDR3, the DNA is TGTGCCAGTAGTATAACGGACAGCTATAATGAAAAACTGTTTTTT. Amino acids: CASSITDSYNEKLFF. The chain links TRBV19 to TRBJ1-4, with a weak D call TRBD1 (6 bases). With 2 bases removed from V and 4 bases from J, the gap between germline ends came to 11 bases. The CDR3 consists of 15 residues. Germline CDR1 is LNHDA and CDR2 is SQIVND (reference sequence).

The V gene is TRBV11-2, the J gene TRBJ2-7; 11 nucleotides match TRBD2. V lost 5 bases to trimming and J lost 2 bases; unmatched junction nucleotides: 8. CDR1 and CDR2 from the germline V gene are SGHAT and FQNNGV. The CDR3 totals 16 residues. The CDR3 sequence is CASSRTGTSGAYEQYF. The CDR3, as DNA: TGTGCCAGCAGCAGAACGGGGACTAGCGGAGCCTACGAGCAGTACTTC. The entire variable domain, with the rest obtained from reference TRBV11-2 and TRBJ2-7, is as follows: EAGVAQSPRYKIIEKRQSVAFWCNPISGHATLYWYQQILGQGPKLLIQFQNNGVVDDSQLPKDRFSAERLKGVDSTLKIQPAKLEDSAVYLCASSRTGTSGAYEQYFGPGTRLTVT.